These 15 T cell receptor beta chains share one sample of origin, sequenced in a study of OX40 agonist ivuxolimab in advanced cancers. Assay used: immunoSEQ multiplex PCR; TCRdb lists only in-frame clones, some missing. The table records 77,000 or so clones, roughly 80% of them present only once. The material was CD4+ or CD8+ T cells sorted from blood, obtained in a trial of the OX40 agonist ivuxolimab. These receptors all stem from an adult with an advanced solid tumor such as melanoma, head and neck, liver or kidney cancer.

The chain employs TRBV5-1 and TRBJ2-5, with 10 bases identical to TRBD1. The V gene end was trimmed by 4 bases and the J gene end by 3 bases; junction bases not matched to a gene: 9. This CDR3 has 16 residues. The germline V gene has CDR1 SGHRS and CDR2 YFSETQ. This CDR3 reads CASSASSGTGEETQYF. The CDR3 bases are TGCGCCAGCAGCGCCAGCTCCGGGACAGGGGAAGAGACCCAGTACTTC.

The chain carries TRBV2 and TRBJ2-7; 7 bases map to TRBD1. CDR3 length: 14 amino acids. V lost 2 bases and J lost 2; bases outside the gene matches: 3. CDR1 SNHLY and CDR2 FYNNEI come from the germline V gene. The CDR3 coding sequence is TGTGCCAGCAGTGAATGGCAGGGGGCCTACGAGCAGTACTTC. Translating gives CASSEWQGAYEQYF.

This clone was detected only a few times. This chain links TRBV7-8 with TRBJ1-5, with D possibly TRBD1 on 6 matching bases. Germline CDR1 and CDR2: SGHVS and FQNEAQ. The CDR3 spans 14 residues. The V gene lost 4 bases and the J gene lost 1 base, with 8 bases spanning the gap. CDR3 sequence reads: CASSSGVSNQPQHF. CDR3 DNA sequence: TGTGCCAGCAGCTCAGGGGTCAGCAATCAGCCCCAGCATTTT.

The rearrangement uses TRBV19 and TRBJ1-1; D remains unclear. Trimming took 7 bases from V and 0 from J, leaving 9 bases between them. CDR3 size: 13 residues. Germline loops: CDR1 LNHDA, CDR2 SQIVND (reference sequence). DNA for the CDR3: TGTGCCAGTAAGAGCAAATTGAACACTGAAGCTTTCTTT. Translation gives CASKSKLNTEAFF.

CDR3 bases: TGCAGCGTTGAAGTAGTCAGGGGGACCACGTCTAACGAGCAGTACTTC. Translated: CSVEVVRGTTSNEQYF. The V and J genes are TRBV29-1 and TRBJ2-7; 7 nucleotides align to TRBD1. Germline CDR1 SQVTM, CDR2 ANQGSEA. With V trimmed by 1 base and J by 5 bases, 14 bases remained unmatched. The length of the CDR3 is 16 residues.

This clone was found a few times. The chain combines TRBV7-2 with TRBJ2-7; D may match TRBD1 or TRBD2 (5 bases each). Trimming shortened V by 4 bases and J by 2 bases, and 12 bases separated the two germline ends. The germline CDR1 and CDR2 sequences are SGHTA and FQGNSA. The CDR3 spans 14 residues. The CDR3 protein is CASSWSQGPYEQYF. CDR3 nucleotides: TGTGCCAGCAGCTGGTCCCAGGGACCCTACGAGCAGTACTTC.

CDR3 amino acids: CAYYRAEKLFF. For the CDR3, the DNA is TGTGCCTACTACAGGGCTGAAAAACTGTTTTTT. This chain links TRBV30 with TRBJ1-4; a weak D match, TRBD1 (6 bases). Per germline, CDR1 GTSNPN and CDR2 SVGIG (reference sequence). The CDR3 is 11 amino acids. V was cut by 7 bases and J by 7 bases, with 10 bases left in between.

The chain uses TRBV14 and TRBJ2-2, with TRBD2 identical over 8 bases. The germline V gene has CDR1 SGHDN and CDR2 FVKESK. This CDR3 has 16 residues. Trimming removed 0 bases from V and 4 bases from J; junction bases left unmatched: 4. CDR3 in DNA: TGTGCCAGCAGCCAAGACGCGGGGGGAGTCACCGGGGAGCTGTTTTTT. Its protein product is CASSQDAGGVTGELFF.

This rearrangement joins TRBV11-3 to TRBJ2-1; 9 bases match TRBD1. Germline values: CDR1 SGHNT, CDR2 YENEEA. J gave up 7 bases and V 1 base, and 11 bases lay outside the gene matches. CDR3 length: 17 residues. CDR3 loop: CASSLGDRAIDLNEQFF. In DNA, the CDR3 is TGTGCCAGCAGCTTAGGGGACAGGGCGATAGATTTAAATGAGCAGTTCTTC.

J is TRBJ2-6 and V is TRBV19; D unclear. The CDR3 totals 16 residues. Looked up from germline, CDR1 is LNHDA and CDR2 is SQIVND (reference sequence). The V gene lost 3 bases and the J gene lost 0 bases, with 9 bases spanning the gap. CDR3 amino acids: CASSILMDSGANVLTF. The CDR3 coding sequence is TGTGCCAGTAGTATCTTAATGGACTCTGGGGCCAACGTCCTGACTTTC. Full variable domain (remainder filled in from reference TRBV19 and TRBJ2-6): DGGITQSPKYLFRKEGQNVTLSCEQNLNHDAMYWYRQDPGQGLRLIYYSQIVNDFQKGDIAEGYSVSREKKESFPLTVTSAQKNPTAFYLCASSILMDSGANVLTFGAGSRLTVL.

This clone was counted a single time. The chain couples TRBV7-6 to TRBJ1-1, with D hard to call. The CDR3 is 13 residues long. CDR1 is SGHVS and CDR2 is FNYEAQ in the germline V gene. V lost 1 base, J lost 3 bases, and 6 bases lay in between. CDR3 nucleotides: TGTGCCAGCAGCTTAGGACTGTACACTGAAGCTTTCTTT. This codes for CASSLGLYTEAFF.

The rearrangement joins TRBV28 to TRBJ1-4; unclear D gene. Deletions cut 2 bases from V and 7 bases from J, with 14 bases between. There are 15 residues in the CDR3. Germline V lookup: CDR1 MDHEN, CDR2 SYDVKM. The CDR3 sequence: CASSLITSLGEKLFF. CDR3 DNA: TGTGCCAGCAGTTTAATCACGAGTTTAGGTGAAAAACTGTTTTTT.

In nucleotides, the CDR3 is TGTGCCAGCAGTTTGATAGCGGGAGGGACTGATACGCAGTATTTT. Translating it yields CASSLIAGGTDTQYF. The chain links TRBV28 to TRBJ2-3; TRBD2 agrees at 11 bases. The CDR3 totals 15 residues. Germline trimming cut 3 bases from V and 6 bases from J; bases unmatched to any gene: 5. Germline CDR1 MDHEN, CDR2 SYDVKM. The entire variable domain, with the rest obtained from reference TRBV28 and TRBJ2-3, is as follows: DVKVTQSSRYLVKRTGEKVFLECVQDMDHENMFWYRQDPGLGLRLIYFSYDVKMKEKGDIPEGYSVSREKKERFSLILESASTNQTSMYLCASSLIAGGTDTQYFGPGTRLTVL.

J is TRBJ2-1 and V is TRBV7-9; D is unclear. The CDR3 is 13 residues long. V was pared by 1 base and J by 10 bases, with 11 bases between. Germline-derived CDR1 and CDR2 are SEHNR and FQNEAQ (reference sequence). The CDR3 here is CASSLGVRREQFF. The CDR3, as DNA: TGTGCCAGCAGCTTAGGGGTACGACGGGAGCAGTTCTTC.

V is TRBV6-5 and J is TRBJ1-3, with no clear D. The ends were cut back, 0 bases at V and 0 bases at J, with 6 bases in the middle. The germline V gene encodes CDR1 MNHEY and CDR2 SVGAGI. This CDR3 contains 15 residues. The DNA for the CDR3 is TGTGCCAGCAGTTACTCGCCGGGCTCTGGAAACACCATATATTTT. Protein: CASSYSPGSGNTIYF.